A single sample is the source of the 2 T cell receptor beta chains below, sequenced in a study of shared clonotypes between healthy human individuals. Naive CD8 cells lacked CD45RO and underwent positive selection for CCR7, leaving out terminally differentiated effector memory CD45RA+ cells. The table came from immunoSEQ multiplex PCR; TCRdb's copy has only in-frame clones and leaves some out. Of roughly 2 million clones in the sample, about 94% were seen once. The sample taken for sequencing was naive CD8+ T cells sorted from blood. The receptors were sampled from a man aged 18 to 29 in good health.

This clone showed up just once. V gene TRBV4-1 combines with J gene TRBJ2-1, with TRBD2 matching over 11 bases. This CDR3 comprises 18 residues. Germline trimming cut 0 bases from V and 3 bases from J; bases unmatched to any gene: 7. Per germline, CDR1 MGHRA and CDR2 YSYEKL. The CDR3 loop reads CASSQDFSGGAFYNEQFF. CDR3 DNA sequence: TGCGCCAGCAGCCAAGATTTTAGCGGGGGGGCCTTCTACAATGAGCAGTTCTTC.

The CDR3 DNA follows: TGCGCCAGCAGCCCGGATAATAACAATGAGCAGTTCTTC. The encoded protein is CASSPDNNNEQFF. This sequence joins TRBV4-1 and TRBJ2-1; D unresolved. CDR1 is MGHRA and CDR2 is YSYEKL in the germline V gene. Trimming pared 4 bases from V and 5 bases from J, leaving 9 bases between. CDR3 length: 13 amino acids.